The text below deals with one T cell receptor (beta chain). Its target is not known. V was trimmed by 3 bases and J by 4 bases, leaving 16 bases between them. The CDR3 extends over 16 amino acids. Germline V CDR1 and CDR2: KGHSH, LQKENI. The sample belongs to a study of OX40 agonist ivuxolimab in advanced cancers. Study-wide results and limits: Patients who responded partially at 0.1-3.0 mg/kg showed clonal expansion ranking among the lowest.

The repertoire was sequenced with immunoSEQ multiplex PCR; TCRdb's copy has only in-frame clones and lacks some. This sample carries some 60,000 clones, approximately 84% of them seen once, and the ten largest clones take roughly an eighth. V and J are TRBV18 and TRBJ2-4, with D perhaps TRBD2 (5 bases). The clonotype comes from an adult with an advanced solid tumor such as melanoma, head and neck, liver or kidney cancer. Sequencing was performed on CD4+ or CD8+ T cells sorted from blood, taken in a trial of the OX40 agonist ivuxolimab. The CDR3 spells CASSPTAGGTKNIQYF. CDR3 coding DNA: TGTGCCAGCTCACCCACCGCGGGCGGTACTAAAAACATTCAGTACTTC.